This TCR beta chain came from a study of blood T cell repertoires in COVID-19. In the study overall: Sites across the United States, Italy and Spain contributed samples from acute and convalescent COVID-19.

As processed by the authors: Estimation of nucleated cell counts was performed using reference gene primer amplification. Sequencing used immunoSEQ multiplex PCR; TCRdb keeps in-frame clones, though not all of them. That table gives V, J and clone size, and the DNA gave D and trimming. The sample includes 230,000 or so clones, approximately 82% of them seen just once. This TCR came from a man aged 35 to 55 who had recovered from COVID-19. Sequencing was done on a sample of peripheral blood.

The DNA of the CDR3 is TGCGCCAGCAGCTTTATACCGACCACAGGGGTAAACTCCTACGAGCAGTACTTC. Amino acids: CASSFIPTTGVNSYEQYF. The chain has TRBV5-1 and TRBJ2-7; the match to TRBD1 covers 7 bases. The CDR3 is 18 residues long. Germline values: CDR1 SGHRS, CDR2 YFSETQ. V lost 2 bases to trimming and J lost 0 bases; unmatched junction nucleotides: 14.